This T cell receptor beta chain was identified during a study of blood T cell repertoires in COVID-19. Study-level information: Sources were T cells, B-cell-depleted T cells, or PBMCs; the material itself was cDNA or gDNA.

Authors' analysis steps: Amplification from reference gene primers served as the basis for estimated nucleated cell counts. This table comes from immunoSEQ multiplex PCR, and its TCRdb copy is limited to in-frame clones, with some not included. V and J calls plus clone size are reproduced from that table; the DNA served to infer D and trimming. The sample yields roughly 30,000 clones, approximately 80% seen once. CDR3 length: 13 residues. Between the trimmed V and J ends, which lost 7 bases and 4 bases, there was a span of 11 bases. CDR1 and CDR2 (germline): LNHDA, SQIVND (reference sequence). Sample: peripheral blood. This receptor was taken from a woman in her sixties with acute or convalescent COVID-19. The V and J genes are TRBV19 and TRBJ1-3; D unresolved. For the CDR3, the DNA is TGTGCCAGTAACCCGCCGAGAGGAAACACCATATATTTT. Translated: CASNPPRGNTIYF.